Following are 31 T cell receptor beta chains from one sample sequenced in a study of T cell changes during pregnancy in multiple sclerosis. Generated by immunoSEQ multiplex PCR, the TCRdb table keeps only in-frame clones and is missing some. The table lists about 69,000 clones, roughly 88% of them singletons. Sample: peripheral blood, taken in the third trimester of pregnancy. These receptors all come from a female donor with multiple sclerosis, enrolled in a pregnancy study.

The rearrangement uses TRBV28 and TRBJ1-6; D remains unclear. CDR1 and CDR2 from the germline V gene are MDHEN and SYDVKM. V lost 6 bases to trimming and J lost 8 bases, with 11 bases between them. The CDR3 spans 13 residues. Written as DNA, the CDR3 is TGTGCCAGCAGGGACTCAAGGCATTCACCCCTCCACTTT. This translates into CASRDSRHSPLHF.

This rearrangement joins TRBV6-6 to TRBJ2-2; 8 positions match TRBD2. V trimming: 3 bases; J trimming: 7 bases; junction bases outside the gene matches: 7. The CDR3 runs to 15 residues. Germline-derived CDR1 and CDR2 are MNHNY and SVGAGI (reference sequence). The CDR3 bases are TGTGCCAGCAGTTATACGGGGGGGCCGGGCGGGGAGCTGTTTTTT. Translation: CASSYTGGPGGELFF.

This chain joins TRBV15 and TRBJ2-6, with 8 bases lining up with TRBD1. With 3 bases clipped from V and 5 bases from J, the junction kept 3 bases outside the gene matches. The V gene's germline CDR1 is LNHNV and CDR2 YYDKDF (reference sequence). The CDR3 contains 15 residues. DNA of the CDR3: TGTGCCACCAGCAGCCAGGGGGCTTGGGCCAACGTCCTGACTTTC. Protein: CATSSQGAWANVLTF.

The CDR3 region is CATTGQGGGNEKLFF. The CDR3 DNA follows: TGTGCCACCACAGGACAGGGTGGGGGAAATGAAAAACTGTTTTTT. The gene calls are TRBV7-9 and TRBJ1-4; the match to TRBD1 covers 8 bases. Trimming took 10 bases from V and 5 from J; bases not matched to a gene: 12. CDR3 length: 15 residues. In germline, CDR1 is SEHNR, CDR2 FQNEAQ (reference sequence).

Many counts were recorded for this clone. V gene TRBV15 combines with J gene TRBJ1-2; D uncertain. Per the germline V gene, CDR1 is LNHNV and CDR2 is YYDKDF (reference sequence). This CDR3 contains 12 residues. Trimming took 0 bases from V and 10 from J, leaving 9 bases between them. The CDR3 coding sequence is TGTGCCACCAGCAGAGATCGGGAAACCTACACCTTC. It translates to CATSRDRETYTF.

In this sample, this clone turned up once. This rearrangement joins TRBV30 to TRBJ2-1; D ambiguous. CDR3 length: 14 residues. CDR1 and CDR2 (germline): GTSNPN, SVGIG (reference sequence). The V end lost 0 bases, the J end lost 5 bases, and 11 bases lay between the germline ends. The CDR3 loop reads CAWSVQLEDNEQFF. The CDR3 region has the DNA TGTGCCTGGAGTGTACAGCTTGAAGACAATGAGCAGTTCTTC.

This clone was counted at least ten times. The chain is built from TRBV2 and TRBJ1-2, with D tentatively TRBD1 (5 bases). Germline loops: CDR1 SNHLY, CDR2 FYNNEI. The CDR3 consists of 13 residues. Trimming took off 6 bases at V and 4 bases at J, with 12 bases between the two ends. CDR3 amino acids: CASRPTGRYGYTF. CDR3 in DNA: TGTGCCAGCAGGCCCACAGGCCGCTATGGCTACACCTTC.

V gene TRBV12-5 combines with J gene TRBJ1-5; D gene uncertain. The CDR3 extends over 13 amino acids. V was pared by 0 bases and J by 6 bases, with 6 bases between. Germline V lookup: CDR1 LGHNT, CDR2 FRNRAP. The CDR3 is CASGLVQSQPQHF. In DNA form, the CDR3 reads TGTGCTAGTGGTTTGGTACAAAGTCAGCCCCAGCATTTT. Based on the CDR3 plus reference TRBV12-5 and TRBJ1-5, the full variable domain is DARVTQTPRHKVTEMGQEVTMRCQPILGHNTVFWYRQTMMQGLELLAYFRNRAPLDDSGMPKDRFSAEMPDATLATLKIQPSEPRDSAVYFCASGLVQSQPQHFGDGTRLSIL.

The chain carries TRBV30 and TRBJ2-2; D is ambiguous. CDR3 size: 13 residues. V lost 0 bases and J 5 bases, leaving 7 bases between the germline ends. Germline V gene data show CDR1 as GTSNPN and CDR2 as SVGIG (reference sequence). As DNA, the CDR3 is TGTGCCTGGAGTGTGGCCTTAACCGGGGAGCTGTTTTTT. Its translation: CAWSVALTGELFF. Using reference TRBV30 and TRBJ2-2 for the parts outside the CDR3, the full variable domain is SQTIHQWPATLVQPVGSPLSLECTVEGTSNPNLYWYRQAAGRGLQLLFYSVGIGQISSEVPQNLSASRPQDRQFILSSKKLLLSDSGFYLCAWSVALTGELFFGEGSRLTVL.

CDR3 in DNA: TGTGCCAGCAGCGTCACCCCGGGACAGGAATATGGCTACACCTTC. It specifies CASSVTPGQEYGYTF. The rearrangement links TRBV9 to TRBJ1-2, with 8 positions matching TRBD1. The CDR3 runs to 15 residues. V shed 2 bases, J shed 5 bases, and the junction held 8 bases outside the gene matches. The V gene's germline CDR1 is SGDLS and CDR2 YYNGEE. Full variable domain (outside the CDR3, taken from reference TRBV9 and TRBJ1-2): DSGVTQTPKHLITATGQRVTLRCSPRSGDLSVYWYQQSLDQGLQFLIQYYNGEERAKGNILERFSAQQFPDLHSELNLSSLELGDSALYFCASSVTPGQEYGYTFGSGTRLTVV.

On this clone itself: At the DNA level, this CDR3 is encoded by other sequences in the same sample as well. The V call is TRBV2, the J call TRBJ2-7; possibly TRBD2 for D (6 bases). CDR1 and CDR2 from the germline V gene are SNHLY and FYNNEI. With 3 bases removed from V and 0 bases from J, the gap between germline ends came to 9 bases. The CDR3 consists of 14 residues. The CDR3 sequence: CASSDQGLSYEQYF. CDR3 bases: TGTGCCAGCAGTGATCAGGGACTCTCCTACGAGCAGTACTTC. Drawing the rest from reference TRBV2 and TRBJ2-7, the complete variable domain is EPEVTQTPSHQVTQMGQEVILRCVPISNHLYFYWYRQILGQKVEFLVSFYNNEISEKSEIFDDQFSVERPDGSNFTLKIRSTKLEDSAMYFCASSDQGLSYEQYFGPGTRLTVT.

The chain has TRBV7-9 and TRBJ2-2, with D possibly being TRBD2 (7 bases). The CDR3 is 16 amino acids. Germline lookup yields CDR1 SEHNR and CDR2 FQNEAQ (reference sequence). V dropped 3 bases and J dropped 2 bases, with 13 bases sitting between them. The CDR3 nucleotides read TGTGCCAGCAGCTTTCCGGGGGGCCTTAACACCGGGGAGCTGTTTTTT. Translating gives CASSFPGGLNTGELFF.

The chain combines TRBV6-1 with TRBJ1-2; D is unclear. CDR3 length: 13 residues. Trimming left V 2 bases short and J 3 bases short, with 7 bases between. Per germline, CDR1 MNHNS and CDR2 SASEGT. Here the CDR3 reads CASSEYGDYGYTF. The DNA of the CDR3 is TGTGCCAGCAGTGAATACGGGGACTATGGCTACACCTTC.

The chain is built from TRBV7-2 and TRBJ2-7; TRBD1 is a possible D gene (5 bases). Per the germline V gene, CDR1 is SGHTA and CDR2 is FQGNSA. The CDR3 is made up of 14 amino acids. Trimming stripped 4 bases from V and 3 bases from J, with 13 bases between. The CDR3 coding sequence is TGTGCCAGCAGCTCCCTTGGGGCTTACTACGAGCAGTACTTC. It yields the protein CASSSLGAYYEQYF.

This rearrangement joins TRBV28 to TRBJ2-7; TRBD1 matches 8 bases. The CDR3 length is 16 residues. CDR1 and CDR2 (germline): MDHEN, SYDVKM. Losses at the gene ends were 4 bases for V and 0 bases for J; bases not matched to a gene: 8. CDR3 bases: TGTGCCAGCAGTTACCTGGACAGGGACCTCTCCTACGAGCAGTACTTC. It translates to CASSYLDRDLSYEQYF.

The genes are TRBV10-3 and TRBJ2-7; 7 nucleotides agree with TRBD1. The CDR3 is 12 amino acids. Germline assignment: CDR1 ENHRY and CDR2 SYGVKD. The J segment lost 6 bases and the V segment lost 8 bases, leaving 7 bases of the junction unmatched. CDR3: CAIGTGEGEQYF. Written as DNA, the CDR3 is TGTGCCATCGGAACAGGGGAAGGCGAGCAGTACTTC.

Written as DNA, the CDR3 is TGTGCCAGCAGCTTGGACAGGGCGGCGACCCAGTACTTC. The encoded protein is CASSLDRAATQYF. The chain carries TRBV5-4 and TRBJ2-5, with D maybe TRBD1 (6 bases). CDR1 is SGHNT and CDR2 is YYREEE in the germline V gene (reference sequence). The V end lost 0 bases, the J end lost 7 bases, and 10 bases lay between the germline ends. The CDR3 length is 13 residues.

V usage is TRBV27 and J usage is TRBJ2-5; 10 bases match TRBD2. Germline V gives CDR1 MNHEY, CDR2 SMNVEV (reference sequence). The trim removed 5 bases at V and 6 bases at J, leaving 9 bases unmatched. The CDR3 contains 15 residues. The CDR3 DNA reads TGTGCCAGCAGTAATCTAGCGGGGGTTGGTAAGACCCAGTACTTC. This codes for CASSNLAGVGKTQYF.

The chain has TRBV28 and TRBJ1-5; TRBD1 aligns across 8 bases. Germline V gene sequence: CDR1 MDHEN, CDR2 SYDVKM. The CDR3 loop spans 17 amino acids. Trimming took 5 bases from V and 5 from J; bases not matched to a gene: 14. DNA for the CDR3: TGTGCCAGCAGTAACCCCTACAGGGGGAAGTGGGATCAGCCCCAGCATTTT. Protein: CASSNPYRGKWDQPQHF. The full variable domain, rest sourced from reference TRBV28 and TRBJ1-5, is DVKVTQSSRYLVKRTGEKVFLECVQDMDHENMFWYRQDPGLGLRLIYFSYDVKMKEKGDIPEGYSVSREKKERFSLILESASTNQTSMYLCASSNPYRGKWDQPQHFGDGTRLSIL.

V is TRBV4-1 and J is TRBJ1-4; 8 bases are shared with TRBD1. V trimming: 3 bases; J trimming: 7 bases; junction bases outside the gene matches: 13. This CDR3 has 17 amino acids. Germline V CDR1 and CDR2: MGHRA, YSYEKL. CDR3: CASSQGGSRGRFEKLFF. CDR3 coding DNA: TGCGCCAGCAGCCAGGGGGGTTCCAGGGGGCGATTTGAAAAACTGTTTTTT.

The DNA for the CDR3 is TGTGCCAGCATTTCAAAAGGGGACAGAGTATTGCCGAACACCGGGGAGCTGTTTTTT. It yields the protein CASISKGDRVLPNTGELFF. The chain links TRBV21-1 to TRBJ2-2; no check of the table's D call, TRBD1, against the DNA was made. TRBV21-1 is a pseudogene segment. The CDR3 has 19 residues.

The chain has TRBV11-2 and TRBJ1-1; 7 bases fit TRBD1. The J segment lost 5 bases and the V segment lost 0 bases, leaving 9 bases of the junction unmatched. The CDR3 extends over 16 amino acids. The germline gives CDR1 SGHAT, CDR2 FQNNGV. CDR3 bases: TGTGCCAGCAGCTTAGATTACAGGGGTGGGATGACTGAAGCTTTCTTT. This gives the protein CASSLDYRGGMTEAFF.

This rearrangement joins TRBV27 to TRBJ1-5, with 10 nucleotides matching TRBD1. With V trimmed by 4 bases and J by 5 bases, 5 bases remained unmatched. The CDR3 is made up of 15 amino acids. Germline V gene data show CDR1 as MNHEY and CDR2 as SMNVEV (reference sequence). The CDR3 region is CASSSYGQGDQPQHF. The CDR3 region has the DNA TGTGCCAGCAGTTCGTACGGACAGGGGGATCAGCCCCAGCATTTT.

V is TRBV9 and J is TRBJ2-5; D perhaps matches TRBD1 (6 bases). The CDR3 has 13 residues. Trimming pared 2 bases from V and 4 bases from J, leaving 9 bases between. The germline CDR1 and CDR2 sequences are SGDLS and YYNGEE. CDR3 nucleotides: TGTGCCAGCAGCGTCGGACAGAGAGAGACCCAGTACTTC. Its protein product is CASSVGQRETQYF.

This rearrangement joins TRBV21-1 to TRBJ1-5; the table's D gene call, TRBD1, was not cross checked with the DNA. TRBV21-1 is a documented pseudogene. CDR3 length: 14 amino acids. This chain's CDR3 is CASSKLGVAQPQHF. CDR3 DNA: TGTGCCAGCAGCAAGTTAGGGGTAGCTCAGCCCCAGCATTTT.

The J gene is TRBJ1-6, the V gene TRBV12-5; D may be TRBD1 (5 bases). Trimming took 4 bases from V and 10 from J, leaving 17 bases between them. The CDR3 has 15 amino acids. From germline, CDR1 is LGHNT and CDR2 FRNRAP. CDR3 loop: CASGSHMGQGSPLHF. The DNA of the CDR3 is TGTGCTAGTGGTTCCCACATGGGCCAGGGCTCACCCCTCCACTTT.

This clone was counted a few times. The gene calls are TRBV6-5 and TRBJ1-5, with TRBD1 matching over 8 bases. The CDR3 extends over 15 amino acids. Germline lookup yields CDR1 MNHEY and CDR2 SVGAGI. J was trimmed by 5 bases and V by 4 bases; bases with no gene match: 7. CDR3 sequence (DNA): TGTGCCAGCAGTTTAACAGGGGGGACGGATCAGCCCCAGCATTTT. Protein product: CASSLTGGTDQPQHF.

The rearrangement uses TRBV2 and TRBJ1-2; TRBD1 matches at 9 bases. V gave up 7 bases and J gave up 8 bases; unmatched junction bases: 5. The CDR3 loop spans 12 amino acids. Germline V CDR1 and CDR2: SNHLY, FYNNEI. The CDR3: CASMGQGRGYTF. CDR3 sequence (DNA): TGTGCCAGCATGGGACAGGGCCGGGGCTACACCTTC. Full variable domain (missing parts from reference TRBV2 and TRBJ1-2): EPEVTQTPSHQVTQMGQEVILRCVPISNHLYFYWYRQILGQKVEFLVSFYNNEISEKSEIFDDQFSVERPDGSNFTLKIRSTKLEDSAMYFCASMGQGRGYTFGSGTRLTVV.

The rearrangement joins TRBV14 to TRBJ2-3; 7 bases are a match to TRBD1. The CDR3 runs to 16 residues. Germline CDR1 is SGHDN and CDR2 is FVKESK. The V gene end was trimmed by 4 bases and the J gene end by 3 bases; junction bases not matched to a gene: 10. CDR3 protein: CASSPDRDRRTDTQYF. DNA of the CDR3: TGTGCCAGCAGCCCCGACAGGGATAGACGTACAGATACGCAGTATTTT.

CDR3 region: CASSSAGTRVYEQFF. CDR3 nucleotides: TGTGCCAGCAGTTCAGCCGGGACAAGGGTCTATGAGCAGTTCTTC. The V and J genes are TRBV2 and TRBJ2-1, with TRBD1 as a possible D gene (6 bases). V was cut by 5 bases and J by 8 bases, with 19 bases left in between. The germline V gene has CDR1 SNHLY and CDR2 FYNNEI. This CDR3 comprises 15 residues.

This clone has only a few counts. In DNA, the CDR3 is TGTGCCAGCAGGGAAACAGGGTTAGGGAACACTGAAGCTTTCTTT. It specifies CASRETGLGNTEAFF. The chain uses TRBV2 and TRBJ1-1; tentatively, D is TRBD1 (6 bases). Between the trimmed V and J ends, which lost 6 bases and 1 base, there was a span of 15 bases. CDR3 length: 15 amino acids. Germline V CDR1 and CDR2: SNHLY, FYNNEI.